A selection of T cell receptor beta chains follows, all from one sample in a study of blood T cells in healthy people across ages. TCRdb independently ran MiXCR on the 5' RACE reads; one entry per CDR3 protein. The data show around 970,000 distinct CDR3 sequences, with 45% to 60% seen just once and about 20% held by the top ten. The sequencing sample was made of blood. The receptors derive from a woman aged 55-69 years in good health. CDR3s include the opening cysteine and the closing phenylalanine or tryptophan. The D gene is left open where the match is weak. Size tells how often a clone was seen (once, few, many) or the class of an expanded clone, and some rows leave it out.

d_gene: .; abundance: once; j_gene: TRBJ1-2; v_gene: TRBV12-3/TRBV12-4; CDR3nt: TGTGCCGGCAGTTCAGACGGAAACTATGGCTACACCTTC; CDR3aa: CAGSSDGNYGYTF
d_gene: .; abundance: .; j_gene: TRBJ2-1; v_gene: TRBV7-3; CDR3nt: TGTGCCAGCAGCTTAACTCTCTCTAGGAATGAGCAGTTCTTC; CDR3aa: CASSLTLSRNEQFF
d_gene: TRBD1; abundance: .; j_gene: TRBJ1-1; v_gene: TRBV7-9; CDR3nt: TGTGCCAGCAGCTCAGGGGGGGGGTTGGCTTTCTTT; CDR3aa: CASSSGGGLAFF
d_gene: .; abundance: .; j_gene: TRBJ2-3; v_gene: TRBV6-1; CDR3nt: TGTGCCAGCAAAGAAGGAGGGGAGGATACGCAGTATTTT; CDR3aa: CASKEGGEDTQYF
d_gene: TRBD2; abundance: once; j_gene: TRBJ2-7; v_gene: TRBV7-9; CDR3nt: TGTGCCTGCAACACTCTCAGAGGACTAGCGGGTGATTACGAGCAGTACTTC; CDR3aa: CACNTLRGLAGDYEQYF
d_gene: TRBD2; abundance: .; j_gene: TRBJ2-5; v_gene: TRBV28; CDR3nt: TGTGCCAGCAGTCCTGCGGCCATCCCACTAGCGGGAGAGACCCAGTACTTC; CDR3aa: CASSPAAIPLAGETQYF
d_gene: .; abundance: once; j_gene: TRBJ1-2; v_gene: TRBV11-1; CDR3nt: TGTGCCAGCAGCTCGGGACGGGAGAACTATGGCTACACCTTC; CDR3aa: CASSSGRENYGYTF
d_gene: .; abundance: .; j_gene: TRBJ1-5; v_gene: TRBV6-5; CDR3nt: TGTGCCAGCAGAAGGGGCTGGGGAAGCAATCAGCCCCAGCATTTT; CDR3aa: CASRRGWGSNQPQHF
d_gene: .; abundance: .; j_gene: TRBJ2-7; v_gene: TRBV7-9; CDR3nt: TGTGCCAGCGGGGATATGAGGGGAGGCTACGAGCAGTACTTC; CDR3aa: CASGDMRGGYEQYF
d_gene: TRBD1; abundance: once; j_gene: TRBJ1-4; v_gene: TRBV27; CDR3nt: TGTGCCAGCAGTTCGGACAGGGAGGGGGCGGATACTGAAAAACTGTTTTTT; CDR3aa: CASSSDREGADTEKLFF
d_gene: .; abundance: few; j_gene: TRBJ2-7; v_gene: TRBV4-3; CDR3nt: TGCGCCAGCAGCCTTTCGACCCGCTCCTACGAGCAGTACTTC; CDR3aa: CASSLSTRSYEQYF
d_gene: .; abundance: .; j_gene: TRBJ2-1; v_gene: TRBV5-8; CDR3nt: TGTGCCAGCACCTCGAGGAGAGGTGAACTGTTCTTC; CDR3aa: CASTSRRGELFF
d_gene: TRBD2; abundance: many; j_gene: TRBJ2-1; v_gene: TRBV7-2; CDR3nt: TGTGCCAGCAGCTTGGCTCTAGCGGGAGCCAGTGAGCAGTTCTTC; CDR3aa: CASSLALAGASEQFF
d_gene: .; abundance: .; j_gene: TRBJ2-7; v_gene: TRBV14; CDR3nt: TGTGCCAGCAGCCTAGGGTCGGCAGGCGAGCAGTACTTC; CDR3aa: CASSLGSAGEQYF
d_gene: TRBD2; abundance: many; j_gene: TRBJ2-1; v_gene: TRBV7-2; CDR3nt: TGTGCCAGCAGCTTAGATAGCGGGAGGAAGGGAAATGAGCAGTTCTTC; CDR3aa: CASSLDSGRKGNEQFF
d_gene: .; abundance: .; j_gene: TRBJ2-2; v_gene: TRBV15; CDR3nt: TGTGCCACCAGCTTAACCCCCGGGTCAACTAGTCTCGGGGAGCTGTTTTTT; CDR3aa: CATSLTPGSTSLGELFF
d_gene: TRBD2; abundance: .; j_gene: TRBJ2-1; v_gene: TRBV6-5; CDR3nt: TGTGCCAGCAGCGCAACTAGCGGGGGAGTCTATGAGCAGTTCTTC; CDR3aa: CASSATSGGVYEQFF
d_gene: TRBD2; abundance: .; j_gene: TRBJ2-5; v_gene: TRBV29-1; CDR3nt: TGCAGCGTGAACCCTAGCGGGGAGACCCAGTACTTC; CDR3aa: CSVNPSGETQYF
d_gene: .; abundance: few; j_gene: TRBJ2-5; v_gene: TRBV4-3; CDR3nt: TGCGCCAGCAGCCAAGATTCATTTTTGGCCAGTCGGGCGGAGACCCAGTACTTC; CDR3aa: CASSQDSFLASRAETQYF
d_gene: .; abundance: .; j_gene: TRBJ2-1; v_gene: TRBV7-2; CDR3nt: TGTGCCAGCAGCCCCCGGCAACCAAACCCGACCGAAACCTACAATGAGCAGTTCTTC; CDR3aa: CASSPRQPNPTETYNEQFF
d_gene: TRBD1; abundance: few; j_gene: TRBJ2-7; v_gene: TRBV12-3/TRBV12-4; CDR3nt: TGTGCCAGCAGGAGACAGGGAGAGTACCTCTACGAGCAGTACTTC; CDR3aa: CASRRQGEYLYEQYF
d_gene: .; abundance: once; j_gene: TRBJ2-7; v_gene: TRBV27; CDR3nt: TGTGCCAGCAGTTCTAGCGTAGTGGGCGGACCATACAATGAGCAGTACTTC; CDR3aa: CASSSSVVGGPYNEQYF
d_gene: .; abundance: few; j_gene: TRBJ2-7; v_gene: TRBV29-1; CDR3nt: TGCAGCGTTGAAGATCTACAAGGGTCCGAGCAGTACTTC; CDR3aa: CSVEDLQGSEQYF
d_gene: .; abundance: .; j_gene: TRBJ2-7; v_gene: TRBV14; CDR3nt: TGTGCCAGCAGCCGCACAGGGCCGACCTACGAGCAGTACTTC; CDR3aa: CASSRTGPTYEQYF
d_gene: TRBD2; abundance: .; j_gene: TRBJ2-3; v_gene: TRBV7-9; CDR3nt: TGTGCCAGCAGAAAGTTGACTAGCGGTTATGCACATACGCAGTATTTT; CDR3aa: CASRKLTSGYAHTQYF
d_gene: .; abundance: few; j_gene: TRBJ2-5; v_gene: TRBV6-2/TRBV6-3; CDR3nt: TGTGCCAGCAGTTATGGGGGAGGGGGCAAAGAGACCCAGTACTTC; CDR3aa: CASSYGGGGKETQYF
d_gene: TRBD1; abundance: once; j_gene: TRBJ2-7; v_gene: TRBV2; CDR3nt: TGTGCCAGCAGAAGGGGACAGACAACCTACGAGCAGTACTTC; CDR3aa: CASRRGQTTYEQYF
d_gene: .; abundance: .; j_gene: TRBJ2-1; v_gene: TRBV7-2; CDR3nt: TGTGCCAGCAGCTATAGTAGGGAGACCCAGTTCTTC; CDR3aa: CASSYSRETQFF
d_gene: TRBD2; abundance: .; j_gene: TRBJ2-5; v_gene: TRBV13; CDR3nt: TGTGCCAGCAGCTTATCGCCCAAAACTAGCGGCGAAGGCGAGACCCAGTACTTC; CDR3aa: CASSLSPKTSGEGETQYF
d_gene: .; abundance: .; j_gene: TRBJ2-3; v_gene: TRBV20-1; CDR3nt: TGCAGTGCCCCGAATTGGGCCCGAACCACAGATACGCAGTATTTT; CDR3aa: CSAPNWARTTDTQYF
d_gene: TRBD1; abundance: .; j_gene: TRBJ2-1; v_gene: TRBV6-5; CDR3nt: TGTGCCAGCAGCCGGACAGGGAGGTACAATGAGCAGTTCTTC; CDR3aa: CASSRTGRYNEQFF
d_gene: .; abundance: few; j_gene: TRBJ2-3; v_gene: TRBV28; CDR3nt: TGTGCCAGCAGTTTAAGGTCGGGCCAAATCACAGATACGCAGTATTTT; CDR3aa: CASSLRSGQITDTQYF
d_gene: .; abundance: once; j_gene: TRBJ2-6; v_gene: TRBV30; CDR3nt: TGTGCCTGGAGCTCTAGCATTGTCTCTGGGGCCAACGTCCTGACTTTC; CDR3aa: CAWSSSIVSGANVLTF
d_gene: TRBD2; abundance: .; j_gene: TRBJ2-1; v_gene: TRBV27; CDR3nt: TGTGCCAGCAAAGAAGCGGGAGTTTATGAGCAGTTCTTC; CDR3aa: CASKEAGVYEQFF
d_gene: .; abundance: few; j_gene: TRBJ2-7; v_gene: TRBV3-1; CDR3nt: TGTGCCAGCAGCCATGGCAGGGGAGACTACGAGCAGTACTTC; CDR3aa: CASSHGRGDYEQYF
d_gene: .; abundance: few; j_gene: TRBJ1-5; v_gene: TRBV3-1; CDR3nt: TGTGCCAGCAGCCAATGGGGACCGGGTGAACCCCAGCATTTT; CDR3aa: CASSQWGPGEPQHF
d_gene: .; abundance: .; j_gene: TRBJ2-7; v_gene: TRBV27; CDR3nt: TGTGCCAGCGGCCCGGGACACAGCGGATACGAGCAGTACTTC; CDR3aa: CASGPGHSGYEQYF
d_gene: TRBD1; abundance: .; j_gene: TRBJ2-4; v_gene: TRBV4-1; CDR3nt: TGCGCCAGCAGCCAAGCCAGCCGGGGACAGGGGGCAAACATTCAGTACTTC; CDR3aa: CASSQASRGQGANIQYF
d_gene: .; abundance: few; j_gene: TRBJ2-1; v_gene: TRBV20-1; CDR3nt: TGCAGTGCTAGAGAGTTCACTAGCATCTACAATGAGCAGTTCTTC; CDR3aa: CSAREFTSIYNEQFF
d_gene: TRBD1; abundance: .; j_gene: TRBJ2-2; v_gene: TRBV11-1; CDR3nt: TGTGCCAGCAGCCGAGGGACAGGGTACGCCGGGGAGCTGTTTTTT; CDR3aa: CASSRGTGYAGELFF
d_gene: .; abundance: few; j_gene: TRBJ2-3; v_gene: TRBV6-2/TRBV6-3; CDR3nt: TGTGCCAGCAGTTCCTTTATGAAGAGCGCTCTATCCACAGATACGCAGTATTTT; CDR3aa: CASSSFMKSALSTDTQYF
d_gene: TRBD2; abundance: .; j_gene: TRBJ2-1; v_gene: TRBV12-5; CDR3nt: TGTGCTAGTGGTCTGGGACTAGCGCAGTACAATGAGCAGTTCTTC; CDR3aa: CASGLGLAQYNEQFF
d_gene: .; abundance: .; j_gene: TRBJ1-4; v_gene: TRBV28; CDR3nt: TGTGCCAGCAGAAAAACAGGGAATAATGAAAAACTGTTTTTT; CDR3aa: CASRKTGNNEKLFF
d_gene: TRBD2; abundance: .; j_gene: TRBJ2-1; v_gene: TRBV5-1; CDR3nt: TGCGCCAGCAGCTCGTTTAGGACTAGCGGGGACGACAATGAGCAGTTCTTC; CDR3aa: CASSSFRTSGDDNEQFF